The present T cell receptor (beta chain) was sequenced within a study of graft-versus-host responses after intestinal transplantation. The wider study: Every transplant recipient was induced with anti-thymocyte globulin, then maintained on tacrolimus and steroids for approximately three years. Study-wide results and limits: Recipient marrow held GvH clones, some first seen in ileum or blood.

Comment on this clone: The antigen is unknown. Relative to the germline gene, one junction end is altered; a read error may explain this.

Method: immunoSEQ multiplex PCR; TCRdb's copy keeps in-frame clones and lacks some. Seen here are 100,000 to 130,000 clones, 87% observed once, and the top ten hold less than 0.85%. Germline V gene lookup returns CDR1 SGHRS and CDR2 YFSETQ. This CDR3 region has 13 residues. The chain carries TRBV5-1 and TRBJ1-4; the match to TRBD1 covers 9 bases. This sequence was found in a human donor who was the organ donor for an intestinal transplant. Sequenced material: unstimulated CD4+ T cells sorted from spleen or lymph node cells, taken before transplant. Here the CDR3 reads CASQTGGDERLFF. CDR3 bases: TGCGCCAGCCAGACAGGGGGTGATGAAAGACTGTTTTTT.